The 24 T cell receptor beta chains below were found in one sample sequenced in a study of blood T cell repertoires in COVID-19 (TCRdb year 2020). Receptor libraries were prepared by the immunoSEQ multiplex PCR assay. TCRdb provides this immuneACCESS table in a form limited to in-frame rearrangements. Some clones are lacking; in checked studies, under half of them reflect an unresolved V gene, and why the rest are absent is not known. The table for this sample lists under 80,000 clones; around 80% of them were counted only once. 32% of the sample is held by the ten biggest clonotypes. The sample consisted of peripheral blood. All receptors come from a human donor in a cohort sampled during active COVID-19.

The chain recombines TRBV28 with TRBJ2-1; 9 bases map to TRBD2. The V segment lost 4 bases and the J segment 7 bases; nucleotides outside the gene matches: 14. The CDR3 length is 17 residues. Looked up from germline, CDR1 is MDHEN and CDR2 is SYDVKM. CDR3 nucleotides: TGTGCCAGCAGTTCCGGGACTAGCTCGGGAGGTTGGAATGAGCAGTTCTTC. Translating it yields CASSSGTSSGGWNEQFF.

V usage is TRBV5-1 and J usage is TRBJ2-1; D not certain. The germline gives CDR1 SGHRS, CDR2 YFSETQ. This CDR3 is built from 16 residues. Trimming left V 2 bases short and J 4 bases short, with 16 bases between. This chain's CDR3 is CASSLSGQLRYNEQFF. The CDR3 region has the DNA TGCGCCAGCAGCTTATCAGGCCAACTTAGATACAATGAGCAGTTCTTC.

This clone occurred once. This chain connects TRBV12-3 or TRBV12-4 to TRBJ2-3, with D perhaps matching TRBD2 (5 bases). V was pared by 7 bases and J by 6 bases, with 14 bases between. The CDR3 sequence is 13 residues long. Here the CDR3 reads CASTPGVVDTQYF. The DNA of the CDR3 is TGTGCCAGCACCCCCGGGGTGGTGGATACGCAGTATTTT.

The V and J genes are TRBV24-1 and TRBJ2-5; the D gene is possibly TRBD2 (7 bases). V lost 3 bases to trimming and J lost 7 bases, with 29 bases between them. Germline V gene lookup returns CDR1 KGHDR and CDR2 SFDVKD. The CDR3 is 19 amino acids. CDR3 sequence (DNA): TGTGCCACCAGTGATCCCCGCCAGGGACCGTCGCGGGGGCAGGGGACCCAGTACTTC. This gives the protein CATSDPRQGPSRGQGTQYF.

The chain uses TRBV7-2 and TRBJ1-2; 9 bases fit TRBD1. Germline-derived CDR1 and CDR2 are SGHTA and FQGNSA. After removal of 5 bases from V and 4 bases from J, the junction contained 5 bases not matched to a gene. The CDR3 is 14 residues long. The CDR3 DNA reads TGTGCCAGCAGCCCGGGGACAGGGAGCTATGGCTACACCTTC. Translating it yields CASSPGTGSYGYTF.

The V and J genes are TRBV6-5 and TRBJ2-2; TRBD2 might be the D (5 bases). The CDR3 length is 15 residues. Trimming took 4 bases from V and 6 from J, leaving 15 bases between them. CDR1 is MNHEY, CDR2 SVGAGI, per germline. Written as DNA, the CDR3 is TGTGCCAGCAGTTGGAGTCGGGGTGGGTCCGGGGAGCTGTTTTTT. Amino acid sequence: CASSWSRGGSGELFF.

The chain carries TRBV6-1 and TRBJ2-7, with a possible D match to TRBD1 (6 bases). The CDR3 totals 15 residues. The germline gives CDR1 MNHNS, CDR2 SASEGT. V was cut by 3 bases and J by 4 bases, with 16 bases left in between. CDR3 nucleotide sequence: TGTGCCAGCAGTGACACTACAGGGATGAATTACGAGCAGTACTTC. Translation: CASSDTTGMNYEQYF.

The chain joins TRBV6-5 to TRBJ2-5; 7 bases match TRBD1. This CDR3 region has 13 residues. Germline V CDR1 and CDR2: MNHEY, SVGAGI. The junction had 2 bases not matched to a gene; V was cut back by 2 bases and J by 5 bases. The CDR3 sequence is CASSYRDSETQYF. In DNA, the CDR3 is TGTGCCAGCAGTTACAGGGACAGTGAGACCCAGTACTTC.

This clone appeared once. The chain is built from TRBV19 and TRBJ1-2; 10 bases agree with TRBD1. Germline V gene sequence: CDR1 LNHDA, CDR2 SQIVND (reference sequence). This CDR3 has 15 amino acids. V lost 6 bases and J lost 4; bases outside the gene matches: 8. In nucleotides, the CDR3 is TGTGCCAGTAGCACAACCTGGACAGGGGGCTATGGCTACACCTTC. Translating it yields CASSTTWTGGYGYTF.

The J gene is TRBJ1-6, the V gene TRBV10-2, with TRBD1 matching 7 bases. The CDR3 has 14 amino acids. Germline V lookup: CDR1 WSHSY, CDR2 SAAADI. J gave up 8 bases and V 6 bases, and 7 bases lay outside the gene matches. CDR3 sequence: CASRRGTDDSPLHF. DNA for the CDR3: TGCGCCAGCAGGCGCGGGACAGATGATTCACCCCTCCACTTT.

The rearrangement links TRBV5-4 to TRBJ2-2; the match to TRBD2 covers 9 bases. This CDR3 spans 18 amino acids. CDR1 and CDR2 from the germline V gene are SGHNT and YYREEE (reference sequence). V shed 0 bases and J 4 bases; nucleotides not matched to a gene: 10. This CDR3 is CASSLVGSGSLATGELFF. The CDR3 DNA reads as TGTGCCAGCAGCTTGGTCGGTAGCGGGAGTTTGGCCACCGGGGAGCTGTTTTTT.

CDR3 residues: CASSLVPFSSGRNHEQYF. The CDR3 bases are TGTGCCAGCAGCTTAGTACCGTTTTCTAGCGGGAGAAACCACGAGCAGTACTTC. The V and J genes are TRBV7-9 and TRBJ2-7; 10 nucleotides align to TRBD2. Germline V gene data show CDR1 as SEHNR and CDR2 as FQNEAQ (reference sequence). The junction had 14 bases not matched to a gene; V was cut back by 1 base and J by 5 bases. CDR3 length equals 18 residues. The full variable domain, completed using reference TRBV7-9 and TRBJ2-7, is DTGVSQNPRHKITKRGQNVTFRCDPISEHNRLYWYRQTLGQGPEFLTYFQNEAQLEKSRLLSDRFSAERPKGSFSTLEIQRTEQGDSAMYLCASSLVPFSSGRNHEQYFGPGTRLTVT.

The genes are TRBV3-1 (or the pseudogene TRBV3-2) and TRBJ2-1, with TRBD1 matching 7 bases. Germline CDR1 and CDR2: LGHDT and YNNKEL (reference sequence). The J segment lost 7 bases and the V segment lost 6 bases, leaving 9 bases of the junction unmatched. This CDR3 has 14 amino acids. The CDR3: CASRDRSRGNEQFF. The CDR3 bases are TGTGCCAGCAGGGACAGGTCACGGGGAAATGAGCAGTTCTTC.

The CDR3 DNA reads as TGTGCCAGCAGCCGACAGGGGTATGGTGAAAAACTGTTTTTT. This codes for CASSRQGYGEKLFF. The chain joins TRBV13 to TRBJ1-4; 8 bases line up with TRBD1. The CDR3 consists of 14 residues. V lost 5 bases and J lost 7; bases outside the gene matches: 6. Germline values: CDR1 PRHDT, CDR2 FYEKMQ (reference sequence).

This CDR3 reads CAISDGLAGGDTQYF. The CDR3 DNA reads as TGTGCCATCAGTGACGGGTTAGCGGGAGGCGATACGCAGTATTTT. The gene calls are TRBV10-3 and TRBJ2-3, with 10 bases fitting TRBD2. Per the germline V gene, CDR1 is ENHRY and CDR2 is SYGVKD. The V gene end was trimmed by 3 bases and the J gene end by 6 bases; junction bases not matched to a gene: 6. The CDR3 sequence is 15 residues long.

J is TRBJ2-5 and V is TRBV30; D might be TRBD1 (6 bases). V was cut by 3 bases and J by 0 bases, with 14 bases left in between. The CDR3 length is 15 residues. Germline CDR1 is GTSNPN and CDR2 is SVGIG (reference sequence). CDR3 sequence: CAWRDRNRHQETQYF. The DNA for the CDR3 is TGTGCCTGGAGGGACAGAAATCGGCACCAAGAGACCCAGTACTTC.

The chain employs TRBV24-1 and TRBJ2-1; D perhaps matches TRBD2 (5 bases). Trimming removed 5 bases at V and 10 bases at J, with 17 bases between. Germline-derived CDR1 and CDR2 are KGHDR and SFDVKD. This CDR3 region has 14 residues. CDR3 in amino acids: CATSVTGSGTEQFF. CDR3 sequence (DNA): TGTGCCACCAGTGTCACGGGGTCAGGAACGGAGCAGTTCTTC.

The J gene is TRBJ1-4, the V gene TRBV27; possibly TRBD1 for D (6 bases). The germline V gene encodes CDR1 MNHEY and CDR2 SMNVEV (reference sequence). This CDR3 has 14 residues. The ends were cut back, 5 bases at V and 6 bases at J, with 13 bases in the middle. The CDR3 DNA reads as TGTGCCAGCAGTCAGGGGATATTATATGAAAAACTGTTTTTT. Translating gives CASSQGILYEKLFF.

This clone appeared once. The rearrangement uses TRBV9 and TRBJ1-3; possible D gene TRBD1, 6 bases. The V gene lost 3 bases and the J gene lost 3 bases, with 16 bases spanning the gap. The CDR3 totals 16 residues. The germline V gene encodes CDR1 SGDLS and CDR2 YYNGEE. DNA of the CDR3: TGTGCCAGCAGCGCCGGGGGGGCGCAGGTTGGAAACACCATATATTTT. Residues: CASSAGGAQVGNTIYF. Full variable domain (outside the CDR3, taken from reference TRBV9 and TRBJ1-3): DSGVTQTPKHLITATGQRVTLRCSPRSGDLSVYWYQQSLDQGLQFLIQYYNGEERAKGNILERFSAQQFPDLHSELNLSSLELGDSALYFCASSAGGAQVGNTIYFGEGSWLTVV.

The gene calls are TRBV18 and TRBJ1-1; tentative D call: TRBD1 (6 bases). The germline V and J ends were trimmed by 1 base and 3 bases, with 9 bases remaining between them. The CDR3 extends over 14 amino acids. Germline loops: CDR1 KGHSH, CDR2 LQKENI. Here the CDR3 reads CASSPLGQYTEAFF. In nucleotides, the CDR3 is TGTGCCAGCTCACCACTCGGACAGTACACTGAAGCTTTCTTT. The full variable domain, with the rest looked up from reference TRBV18 and TRBJ1-1, is NAGVMQNPRHLVRRRGQEARLRCSPMKGHSHVYWYRQLPEEGLKFMVYLQKENIIDESGMPKERFSAEFPKEGPSILRIQQVVRGDSAAYFCASSPLGQYTEAFFGQGTRLTVV.

The gene calls are TRBV20-1 and TRBJ2-5; the D gene is possibly TRBD2 (5 bases). This CDR3 has 11 amino acids. Germline assignment: CDR1 DFQATT and CDR2 SNEGSKA (reference sequence). Deletions cut 6 bases from V and 6 bases from J, with 11 bases between. This chain's CDR3 is CSAVPGKTQYF. The CDR3, as DNA: TGCAGTGCCGTTCCGGGAAAGACCCAGTACTTC.

The V gene is TRBV11-3, the J gene TRBJ2-3; 10 bases line up with TRBD2. After removal of 3 bases from V and 1 base from J, the junction contained 7 bases not matched to a gene. Per germline, CDR1 SGHNT and CDR2 YENEEA. The CDR3 loop spans 17 amino acids. This chain's CDR3 is CASSFYRTSGRTDTQYF. CDR3 bases: TGTGCCAGCAGCTTCTATAGGACTAGCGGTCGCACAGATACGCAGTATTTT. Full variable domain (rest looked up from reference TRBV11-3 and TRBJ2-3): EAGVVQSPRYKIIEKKQPVAFWCNPISGHNTLYWYLQNLGQGPELLIRYENEEAVDDSQLPKDRFSAERLKGVDSTLKIQPAELGDSAVYLCASSFYRTSGRTDTQYFGPGTRLTVL.

About this clone: Other DNA sequences from this sample encode an identical CDR3 as well. The chain has TRBV7-2 and TRBJ1-1; D unclear. CDR3 length: 13 amino acids. Germline V gene lookup returns CDR1 SGHTA and CDR2 FQGNSA. The germline V and J ends were trimmed by 1 base and 1 base, with 4 bases remaining between them. The CDR3 loop is CASSLGRNTEAFF. The CDR3 region has the DNA TGTGCCAGCAGCTTAGGCAGGAACACTGAAGCTTTCTTT.

The chain combines TRBV19 with TRBJ2-7; 10 bases agree with TRBD1. With V trimmed by 10 bases and J by 4 bases, 13 bases remained unmatched. CDR3 length equals 15 residues. Germline V CDR1 and CDR2: LNHDA, SQIVND (reference sequence). The CDR3: CATKDRGSSGYEQYF. In DNA, the CDR3 is TGTGCCACTAAGGACAGGGGGTCCAGTGGGTACGAGCAGTACTTC.